Listed below are T cell receptor beta chains from one sample, sequenced in a study of OX40 agonist ivuxolimab in advanced cancers. Method: immunoSEQ multiplex PCR; TCRdb's copy keeps in-frame clones and lacks some. The table has some 99,000 clones, roughly 89% seen once. The material sequenced was CD4+ or CD8+ T cells sorted from blood, taken in a trial of the OX40 agonist ivuxolimab. Source of these receptors: an adult with an advanced solid tumor such as melanoma, head and neck, liver or kidney cancer. Both conserved end residues are part of each CDR3. The D gene is left open where the match is weak. Only some rows state a clone size, as once, few, many or a class for expanded clones.

j_gene | v_gene | d_gene | abundance | CDR3aa | CDR3nt
TRBJ2-5 | TRBV19 | - | - | CASSIVGSKETQYF | TGTGCCAGTAGTATAGTTGGCAGCAAAGAGACCCAGTACTTC
TRBJ2-3 | TRBV5-5 | - | - | CASSLTSGGATDTQYF | TGTGCCAGCAGCTTGACTAGTGGGGGAGCCACAGATACGCAGTATTTT
TRBJ1-2 | TRBV15 | TRBD1 | - | CATSPRQGRLGYTF | TGTGCCACCAGCCCCCGACAGGGGCGTCTTGGCTACACCTTC
TRBJ1-1 | TRBV5-1 | TRBD1 | once | CASSSPVMGQGRAEAFF | TGCGCCAGCAGCTCTCCCGTGATGGGACAGGGTAGAGCTGAAGCTTTCTTT
TRBJ2-1 | TRBV14 | - | - | CASSPLAGGGVYNEQFF | TGTGCCAGCAGCCCGCTCGCAGGAGGGGGGGTTTACAATGAGCAGTTCTTC
TRBJ2-2 | TRBV19 | - | once | CASSPTPDIHPGTGELFF | TGTGCCAGTAGCCCCACGCCCGACATCCACCCGGGAACCGGGGAGCTGTTTTTT
TRBJ1-5 | TRBV28 | - | - | CASSLGAVGNQPQHF | TGTGCCAGCAGTTTGGGGGCCGTGGGCAATCAGCCCCAGCATTTT
TRBJ2-7 | TRBV19 | - | - | CASSMGTFTYEQYF | TGTGCCAGTAGTATGGGGACGTTCACCTACGAGCAGTACTTC
TRBJ2-2 | TRBV6-5 | TRBD2 | - | CASSLVGGVTGELFF | TGTGCCAGCAGTTTAGTGGGGGGGGTAACCGGGGAGCTGTTTTTT
TRBJ1-1 | TRBV10-2 | - | few | CAAGGGLAFF | TGCGCCGCCGGAGGGGGTTTAGCTTTCTTT
TRBJ1-1 | TRBV6-1 | - | few | CASSVLPADTEAFF | TGTGCCAGCAGTGTACTCCCCGCGGACACTGAAGCTTTCTTT
TRBJ2-1 | TRBV7-2 | TRBD2 | - | CASSSFPPSGGAYEQFF | TGTGCCAGCAGCTCCTTCCCCCCTAGCGGGGGGGCCTATGAGCAGTTCTTC
TRBJ2-3 | TRBV2 | - | - | CASSEALLGVTQYF | TGTGCCAGCAGTGAAGCGCTTCTTGGGGTAACGCAGTATTTT
TRBJ1-4 | TRBV5-1 | - | once | CASSLAVGSPTNEKLFF | TGCGCCAGCAGCTTGGCCGTCGGGTCCCCAACTAATGAAAAACTGTTTTTT
TRBJ1-4 | TRBV2 | - | - | CASTSSRGNEKLFF | TGTGCCTCCACTTCAAGTCGGGGTAATGAAAAACTGTTTTTT
TRBJ2-3 | TRBV2 | - | - | CASSGVVGASTQYF | TGTGCCAGCAGTGGGGTAGTGGGGGCAAGCACGCAGTATTTT
TRBJ2-7 | TRBV6-5 | - | - | CASSYGFQGFGEQYF | TGTGCCAGCAGCTACGGCTTTCAGGGGTTCGGCGAGCAGTACTTC